Following are 11 T cell receptor beta chains from one sample sequenced in a study of T-cell memory formation after mild COVID-19. MiXCR, run by TCRdb on the 5' RACE reads, gives a single entry per CDR3 protein. The sample lists under 600,000 distinct CDR3 sequences; about 20% were seen once. Sequencing input: PBMCs or a T cell subset sorted from them (not recorded which). The receptors stem from an adult woman who had mild COVID-19 (a few samples of this study predate the infection). Cell type and time point are not known.

This sequence joins TRBV5-5 and TRBJ2-4, with 10 bases aligning to TRBD1. The CDR3 spans 15 residues. The germline CDR1 and CDR2 sequences are SGHKS and YYEKEE (reference sequence). V trimming: 4 bases; J trimming: 6 bases; junction bases outside the gene matches: 7. CDR3 in DNA: TGTGCCAGCAGCCCGACGGGGGACAGGGGAAACATTCAGTACTTC. Translated, it gives CASSPTGDRGNIQYF.

The rearrangement links TRBV10-2 to TRBJ2-7; D unclear. The germline V and J ends were trimmed by 3 bases and 5 bases, with 11 bases remaining between them. Germline V gives CDR1 WSHSY, CDR2 SAAADI. The CDR3 is 13 residues long. The CDR3 DNA is TGCGCCAGCAGTGATTTTACCGGCCACGAGCAGTACTTC. This codes for CASSDFTGHEQYF.

This clonotype was seen ten or more times. The gene calls are TRBV2 and TRBJ2-7; 9 positions agree with TRBD1. In germline, CDR1 is SNHLY, CDR2 FYNNEI. Unmatched junction bases numbered 8, after V lost 4 bases and J lost 4 bases. The CDR3 has 15 amino acids. Written as DNA, the CDR3 is TGTGCCAGCAGTGGGCCGGGACAGGGTACTTACGAGCAGTACTTC. Its translation is CASSGPGQGTYEQYF.

The genes are TRBV10-3 and TRBJ1-5; unclear D gene. V was pared by 3 bases and J by 5 bases, with 11 bases between. CDR1 is ENHRY, CDR2 SYGVKD, per germline. The CDR3 has 14 amino acids. The CDR3 bases are TGTGCCATCAGTGATCACGTCAGACATCAGCCCCAGCATTTT. Protein product: CAISDHVRHQPQHF.

The rearrangement joins TRBV7-2 to TRBJ1-1; D gene ambiguous. The CDR3 extends over 15 amino acids. V was trimmed by 1 base and J by 0 bases, leaving 9 bases between them. Germline V gene lookup returns CDR1 SGHTA and CDR2 FQGNSA. CDR3 region: CASSLGEVMNTEAFF. For the CDR3, the DNA is TGTGCCAGCAGCTTAGGCGAGGTGATGAACACTGAAGCTTTCTTT.

The J gene is TRBJ2-5, the V gene TRBV5-8; no clear D gene. The ends were cut back, 2 bases at V and 4 bases at J, with 9 bases in the middle. Looked up from germline, CDR1 is SGHTS and CDR2 is YDEGEE. The CDR3 loop spans 13 amino acids. CDR3 in DNA: TGTGCCAGCAGCTTTAAGGGTCGAGAGACCCAGTACTTC. Translating gives CASSFKGRETQYF.

The genes are TRBV7-2 and TRBJ1-1; D unclear. The CDR3 extends over 14 amino acids. Trimming left V 1 base short and J 0 bases short, with 6 bases between. Germline V gene data show CDR1 as SGHTA and CDR2 as FQGNSA. CDR3 protein: CASSLVRLNTEAFF. DNA of the CDR3: TGTGCCAGCAGCTTAGTCCGGTTGAACACTGAAGCTTTCTTT.

A few counts support this clonotype. The V gene is TRBV21-1, the J gene TRBJ2-7; the D call of TRBD2 is as the table states it, not checked on the DNA. TRBV21-1 is listed as a pseudogene. The CDR3 totals 15 residues. The CDR3 protein is CASSKRWRDVYEQYF. CDR3 sequence (DNA): TGTGCCAGCAGCAAAAGGTGGAGGGATGTGTACGAGCAGTACTTC.

This chain links TRBV6-6 with TRBJ2-1; D unclear. The CDR3 covers 13 residues. The germline V gene has CDR1 MNHNY and CDR2 SVGAGI (reference sequence). Trimming stripped 2 bases from V and 9 bases from J, with 11 bases between. This CDR3 is CASSYVGLGEQFF. DNA of the CDR3: TGTGCCAGCAGTTACGTTGGCCTAGGTGAGCAGTTCTTC.

The V call is TRBV7-2, the J call TRBJ2-5; the D is unclear. The CDR3 is 18 residues long. V was pared by 6 bases and J by 0 bases, with 23 bases between. Germline-derived CDR1 and CDR2 are SGHTA and FQGNSA. The CDR3 DNA sequence: TGTGCCAGCAGTTTGGGGTACCAGATTACCCCGTACCAAGAGACCCAGTACTTC. This encodes CASSLGYQITPYQETQYF.

This clonotype has only a few counts. The chain employs TRBV4-1 and TRBJ1-6; maybe TRBD1 (5 bases). V dropped 3 bases and J dropped 6 bases, with 12 bases sitting between them. The CDR3 spans 15 residues. Germline CDR1 MGHRA, CDR2 YSYEKL. Here the CDR3 DNA reads TGCGCCAGCAGCCAGTTCAGGGTGACTAATTCACCCCTCCACTTT. It encodes CASSQFRVTNSPLHF.